The 6 T cell receptor beta chains below were found in one sample sequenced in a study of identical twins. TCRdb redid the calling of the 5' RACE reads with MiXCR, one entry per CDR3 protein. The sample holds around 220,000 distinct CDR3 sequences, roughly 13% seen once. Material for sequencing was memory (CD45RO+) T cells sorted from blood. The receptor source for this set is a woman between 18 and 29 years old in good health.

V and J are TRBV2 and TRBJ2-7; TRBD1 matches 10 bases. CDR3 length: 13 amino acids. The germline V gene has CDR1 SNHLY and CDR2 FYNNEI. The trim removed 5 bases at V and 5 bases at J, leaving 3 bases unmatched. The CDR3 loop reads CASSRDRGNEQYF. Written as DNA, the CDR3 is TGTGCCAGCAGTCGGGACAGGGGAAACGAGCAGTACTTC. Looking up the rest from reference TRBV2 and TRBJ2-7 gives the full variable domain: EPEVTQTPSHQVTQMGQEVILRCVPISNHLYFYWYRQILGQKVEFLVSFYNNEISEKSEIFDDQFSVERPDGSNFTLKIRSTKLEDSAMYFCASSRDRGNEQYFGPGTRLTVT.

This clonotype was found a few times. V usage is TRBV6-5 and J usage is TRBJ2-7; a weak D match, TRBD1 (5 bases). Deletions cut 5 bases from V and 6 bases from J, with 17 bases between. The CDR3 loop spans 14 amino acids. The germline V gene encodes CDR1 MNHEY and CDR2 SVGAGI. CDR3 bases: TGTGCCAGCAGTAACCAGGGAAGTCGGAGCGAGCAGTACTTC. This codes for CASSNQGSRSEQYF.

This clonotype was found many times. The genes are TRBV7-6 and TRBJ2-5; unclear D gene. CDR1 SGHVS and CDR2 FNYEAQ come from the germline V gene. The CDR3 totals 12 residues. With 5 bases removed from V and 0 bases from J, the gap between germline ends came to 4 bases. CDR3 sequence reads: CASSVNQETQYF. As DNA, the CDR3 is TGTGCCAGCAGCGTAAACCAAGAGACCCAGTACTTC.

The chain is built from TRBV27 and TRBJ2-3, with 8 bases that match TRBD2. This CDR3 region has 11 residues. J was trimmed by 8 bases and V by 7 bases; bases with no gene match: 2. The V gene's germline CDR1 is MNHEY and CDR2 SMNVEV (reference sequence). CDR3 coding DNA: TGTGCCAGCACCCGGGAGGGTACGCAGTATTTT. Its protein product is CASTREGTQYF.

The rearrangement uses TRBV11-2 and TRBJ1-1, with D unclear. The CDR3 spans 15 residues. The V and J ends lost 2 bases and 4 bases respectively, with 14 bases between them. CDR1 and CDR2 (germline): SGHAT, FQNNGV. CDR3 region: CASSLMGRAATEAFF. The CDR3 nucleotides are TGTGCCAGCAGCTTAATGGGGAGGGCCGCCACTGAAGCTTTCTTT.

This clonotype was recorded a few times. The V and J genes are TRBV20-1 and TRBJ2-2; the match to TRBD2 covers 10 bases. This CDR3 comprises 16 residues. Germline CDR1 DFQATT, CDR2 SNEGSKA (reference sequence). V dropped 4 bases and J dropped 5; count of bases not matched to a gene: 10. CDR3 protein: CSATLSGRSRTGELFF. CDR3 DNA sequence: TGCAGTGCTACCCTTAGCGGGAGGTCAAGGACCGGGGAGCTGTTTTTT.